This T cell receptor beta chain was obtained from a study of identical twins. Points from the study as a whole: The study found weaker excess twin sharing in beta out-of-frame sequences. Out-of-frame sharing of TCR alpha in monozygotic twins was underestimated by models.

Germline values: CDR1 MNHEY, CDR2 SVGAGI. The V end was cut by 6 bases, the J end by 0 bases, with 11 bases between. The CDR3 is 15 residues long. This clonotype was found a few times. What it recognizes is unknown. Template switching created a universal primer site, and the cDNA included unique molecular identifiers. TCRdb re-analysed the 5' RACE reads in MiXCR, keeping a single row per CDR3 protein. Found here are around 450,000 distinct CDR3 sequences, 14% of them singletons; the top ten hold approximately 0.52%. With no exceptions, donors were healthy Caucasians. These data also featured in a second study, about yellow fever vaccine responses in identical twins.

The chain has TRBV6-5 and TRBJ2-2; D uncertain. This clonotype was sampled from a woman younger than 35 in good health. The sample comprised CD4+ T cells sorted from blood. CDR3 protein: CASSDRATNTGELFF. Written as DNA, the CDR3 is TGTGCCAGCAGCGACCGAGCAACGAACACCGGGGAGCTGTTTTTT.